This T cell receptor beta chain was found in a study of shared clonotypes between healthy human individuals. The germline V gene has CDR1 SGHAT and CDR2 FQNNGV. This CDR3 has 13 residues. V was pared by 5 bases and J by 10 bases, with 5 bases of the junction left unmatched. This clone was detected ten times or more. The sample contains more than one DNA sequence encoding this CDR3. The method was immunoSEQ multiplex PCR; TCRdb's version includes in-frame clones alone and lacks a portion of them. The sample holds about 500,000 clones; 60% to 80% are singletons and the top ten take 12%. Sequenced input: PBMCs. The rearrangement uses TRBV11-2 and TRBJ1-1, with 12 bases fitting TRBD1. The TCR comes from a woman in her 40s in good health. Some clones in this sample may be carry-over from other donors' samples. CDR3 nucleotides: TGTGCCAGCAGCCCGGGACAGGGGGCTGGAGCTTTCTTT. Translated, it gives CASSPGQGAGAFF.